This T cell receptor beta chain was sequenced in a study of cytomegalovirus exposure and HLA in healthy donors. General observations from the study: CMV serostatus stood as the only immune exposure information on hand.

Looked up from germline, CDR1 is SGHTA and CDR2 is FQGNSA. V lost 1 base and J lost 1, with 10 bases in between. CDR3 length: 15 amino acids. With 60 Vbeta and 13 Jbeta primers, the PCR was carried out. The table came from immunoSEQ multiplex PCR; TCRdb's copy has only in-frame clones and leaves some out. Altogether some 200,000 clones are present, about four fifths being singletons, with the ten largest covering about 1.5%. Concerning this clone itself: Its cognate antigen is unknown.

The TCR comes from a woman aged 18-29 years in good health and CMV-seronegative. The sample taken for sequencing was PBMCs. The genes are TRBV7-2 and TRBJ2-5; a possible D gene is TRBD1 (5 bases). The CDR3 sequence is CASSLGPGLQETQYF. DNA for the CDR3: TGTGCCAGCAGCTTAGGTCCAGGGCTCCAAGAGACCCAGTACTTC.